The T cell receptor (beta chain) under discussion was sequenced for a study of cytomegalovirus exposure and HLA in healthy donors. Turning to the study itself: Prior work identified under 130 million unique TCR beta sequences in some 180 million T cells. General study results and limits: Presence/absence analyses rested on an assumption that sequencing depth was roughly uniform across donors. Sequencing likely caused a cluster of highly shared sequence variants. It was confirmed in vitro that a few of the CMV-associated chains were specific for CMV antigens.

Per germline, CDR1 MDHEN and CDR2 SYDVKM. This CDR3 has 14 amino acids. V shed 5 bases, J shed 1 base, and the junction held 2 bases outside the gene matches. The PCR had 60 Vbeta and 13 Jbeta primers. Using immunoSEQ multiplex PCR, the repertoire was profiled, and TCRdb retains in-frame clones only, with some absent. The table shows 110,000 to 150,000 clones, with about four fifths occurring only once. About this clone: Its antigen remains unknown.

The source of this sequence is a man aged 35-49 years in good health and CMV-seropositive. The sample was PBMCs. The rearrangement joins TRBV28 to TRBJ1-1; 9 bases map to TRBD1. CDR3 amino acids: CASSLDRGNTEAFF. For the CDR3, the DNA is TGTGCCAGCAGTCTGGACAGGGGGAACACTGAAGCTTTCTTT. Together with reference TRBV28 and TRBJ1-1, the CDR3 gives the full variable domain: DVKVTQSSRYLVKRTGEKVFLECVQDMDHENMFWYRQDPGLGLRLIYFSYDVKMKEKGDIPEGYSVSREKKERFSLILESASTNQTSMYLCASSLDRGNTEAFFGQGTRLTVV.